Below, one T cell receptor (beta chain) is given with its context. What it binds is unknown. This sample was taken from a study of blood T cells in healthy people across ages. In the study overall: Researchers report that template switching captured about one barcoded beta molecule per two T cells.

Study observations and caveats: Older age went with lower TCR beta diversity per million T cells, in a roughly linear way.

Primed by a sample-barcoded 5' primer and a J-beta primer mix, a second PCR proceeded for about 6 to 11 cycles. Each cDNA molecule was tagged by a template-switch adaptor that had 12 random nucleotides. There were at least 2.5 million CDR3-containing paired-end reads obtained from each sample. TCRdb processed the 5' RACE reads anew with MiXCR; each CDR3 protein has one entry. The sample has 650,000 to 1,000,000 distinct CDR3 sequences, 35% to 40% seen once. The V segment lost 6 bases and the J segment 4 bases; nucleotides outside the gene matches: 8. The CDR3 totals 16 residues. Germline V CDR1 and CDR2: MNHEY, SVGAGI.

The sequence came from a man in his late teens or twenties in good health. Sequencing was done on a sample of blood. The chain employs TRBV6-5 and TRBJ2-3; 12 nucleotides match TRBD2. The CDR3 sequence: CASRDLAGGSSDTQYF. CDR3 nucleotides: TGTGCCAGCAGGGACCTAGCGGGGGGGTCCTCAGATACGCAGTATTTT.